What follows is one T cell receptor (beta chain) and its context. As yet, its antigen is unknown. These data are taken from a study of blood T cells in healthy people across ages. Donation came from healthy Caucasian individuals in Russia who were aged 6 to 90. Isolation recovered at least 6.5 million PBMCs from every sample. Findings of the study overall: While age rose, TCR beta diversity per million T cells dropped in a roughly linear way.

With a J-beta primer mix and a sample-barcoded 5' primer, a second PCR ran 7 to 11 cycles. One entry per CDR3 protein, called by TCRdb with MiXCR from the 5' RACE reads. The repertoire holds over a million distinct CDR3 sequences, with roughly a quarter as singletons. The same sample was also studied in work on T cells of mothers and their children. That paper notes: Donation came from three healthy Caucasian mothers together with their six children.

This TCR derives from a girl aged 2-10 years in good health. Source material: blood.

CDR3 protein: CASEGVHLFNIQYF. The CDR3 DNA sequence: TGTGCCAGCGAGGGAGTCCACTTATTTAACATTCAGTACTTC. The chain joins TRBV11-2 to TRBJ2-4, with D perhaps matching TRBD2 (5 bases). The CDR3 is 14 residues long. CDR1 SGHAT and CDR2 FQNNGV come from the germline V gene. The V gene lost 8 bases and the J gene lost 7 bases, with 18 bases spanning the gap.